This T cell receptor beta chain was captured in a study of T cells in Graves' hyperthyroidism and ophthalmopathy. Whole-study context: At the time of initial diagnosis and before any treatment, peripheral blood was collected.

Study-level results: Blood samples included most of the expanded thyroid clonotypes exceeding 0.001.

This clonotype has more than one count but fewer than ten. Antigen specificity is unknown. V lost 2 bases to trimming and J lost 4 bases; unmatched junction nucleotides: 3. Germline CDR1 is SGHRS and CDR2 is YFSETQ. CDR3 length equals 15 residues. Amplified TCR beta CDR3 regions came from RNA transcripts. An initial round of RT-PCR targeting the TCR CDR3 relied on the HTBI primer set. TCRdb analysed the multiplex PCR reads with MiXCR anew, one entry per CDR3 protein. The sample holds nearly 600,000 distinct CDR3 sequences, approximately 15% seen once. The V gene is TRBV5-1, the J gene TRBJ2-1; 10 bases are shared with TRBD2. The material sequenced was blood. The clonotype originates from a woman aged 18-35 years with Graves' ophthalmopathy. The CDR3 coding sequence is TGCGCCAGCAGCTTCCAGCGGGAGGGGTACAATGAGCAGTTCTTC. Protein product: CASSFQREGYNEQFF.